This T cell receptor beta chain appears in the sequencing data of a study of graft-versus-host responses after intestinal transplantation. Profiling relied on immunoSEQ multiplex PCR, and the TCRdb table lists in-frame clones only, not all of them. The sample records about 110,000 clones, around 92% being singletons. This clone appeared once. Its specificity is not known. CDR3 length: 14 amino acids. The V gene's germline CDR1 is MGHRA and CDR2 YSYEKL. Trimming removed 1 base from V and 8 bases from J; junction bases left unmatched: 4. The TCR originated in a human donor who was the organ donor for an intestinal transplant. The chain is built from TRBV4-1 and TRBJ2-1, with 8 bases that match TRBD2. The input for sequencing was unstimulated CD8+ T cells sorted from spleen or lymph node cells, taken before transplant. The CDR3 sequence: CASSQGPGGDEQFF. Written as DNA, the CDR3 is TGCGCCAGCAGCCAAGGGCCGGGGGGGGATGAGCAGTTCTTC.